Listed here are 3 T cell receptor beta chains from one sample, sequenced in a study of T cell responses to AZD1222 COVID-19 vaccine. The method was immunoSEQ multiplex PCR; TCRdb's version includes in-frame clones alone and lacks a portion of them. The sample shows over 100,000 clones, about 90% of them seen only once. Sequences were derived from peripheral blood, sampled on day 0 of AZD1222 vaccination. The source is an adult in good health.

The chain couples TRBV4-3 to TRBJ2-3; no clear D gene. Germline lookup yields CDR1 LGHNA and CDR2 YSLEER. V lost 4 bases and J lost 1, with 12 bases in between. The CDR3 has 15 residues. DNA of the CDR3: TGCGCCAGCAGCCCTCAAAGATCTCGCACAGATACGCAGTATTTT. Amino acids: CASSPQRSRTDTQYF.

In DNA, the CDR3 is TGTGCCAGCAGTTACTCGGCAGGGGGCAATGAAAAACTGTTTTTT. This encodes CASSYSAGGNEKLFF. The chain is built from TRBV6-5 and TRBJ1-4; TRBD1 matches 8 bases. The CDR3 runs 15 residues. V lost 0 bases to trimming and J lost 5 bases; unmatched junction nucleotides: 2. Looked up from germline, CDR1 is MNHEY and CDR2 is SVGAGI.

The chain recombines TRBV19 with TRBJ2-3; 16 bases agree with TRBD2. CDR3 length: 18 amino acids. The germline V gene encodes CDR1 LNHDA and CDR2 SQIVND (reference sequence). The V segment lost 6 bases and the J segment 0 bases; nucleotides outside the gene matches: 6. In DNA form, the CDR3 reads TGTGCCAGTAGCCCGGGACTAGCGGGAGGGACAAGCACAGATACGCAGTATTTT. Translated, it gives CASSPGLAGGTSTDTQYF. Using reference TRBV19 and TRBJ2-3 for the parts outside the CDR3, the full variable domain is DGGITQSPKYLFRKEGQNVTLSCEQNLNHDAMYWYRQDPGQGLRLIYYSQIVNDFQKGDIAEGYSVSREKKESFPLTVTSAQKNPTAFYLCASSPGLAGGTSTDTQYFGPGTRLTVL.